One and the same sample provided the 12 T cell receptor beta chains below, sequenced in a study of T cell responses to AZD1222 COVID-19 vaccine. Produced via immunoSEQ multiplex PCR; TCRdb's table is partial and in-frame only. The table records some 150,000 clones, about 86% of them present only once. Sequenced here: peripheral blood, sampled on day 0 of MenACWY control vaccination. The receptors derive from an adult in good health.

The V call is TRBV19, the J call TRBJ2-7, with TRBD2 identical over 7 bases. The germline gives CDR1 LNHDA, CDR2 SQIVND (reference sequence). V was clipped by 3 bases and J by 7 bases; unmatched bases: 3. The CDR3 length is 12 residues. The CDR3 here is CASSIPGLEQYF. CDR3 in DNA: TGTGCCAGTAGTATTCCGGGACTAGAGCAGTACTTC.

The chain links TRBV18 to TRBJ1-2; 9 bases are shared with TRBD1. The germline V gene encodes CDR1 KGHSH and CDR2 LQKENI. V shed 5 bases, J shed 6 bases, and the junction held 7 bases outside the gene matches. This CDR3 is built from 14 residues. CDR3 residues: CASSVGQGQDGYTF. CDR3 DNA sequence: TGTGCCAGCTCAGTCGGACAGGGGCAGGATGGCTACACCTTC. Variable domain in full (rest from reference TRBV18 and TRBJ1-2): NAGVMQNPRHLVRRRGQEARLRCSPMKGHSHVYWYRQLPEEGLKFMVYLQKENIIDESGMPKERFSAEFPKEGPSILRIQQVVRGDSAAYFCASSVGQGQDGYTFGSGTRLTVV.

The rearrangement links TRBV2 to TRBJ1-5; the D gene is possibly TRBD1 (5 bases). This CDR3 has 16 residues. Per germline, CDR1 SNHLY and CDR2 FYNNEI. V gave up 2 bases and J gave up 0 bases, with 11 bases separating them. The chain's CDR3 is CASSEPRQRSNQPQHF. The DNA for the CDR3 is TGTGCCAGCAGTGAACCGCGACAGCGTAGCAATCAGCCCCAGCATTTT.

The chain carries TRBV5-4 and TRBJ2-5, with 13 positions matching TRBD2. V lost 4 bases to trimming and J lost 7 bases; unmatched junction nucleotides: 7. This CDR3 region has 15 residues. Per the germline V gene, CDR1 is SGHNT and CDR2 is YYREEE (reference sequence). The CDR3, as DNA: TGTGCCAGCAGCCAAGGGACTAGCGGGGCAGGGACCCAGTACTTC. Protein sequence: CASSQGTSGAGTQYF.

The V gene is TRBV18, the J gene TRBJ2-7; possible D gene TRBD1, 6 bases. The CDR3 covers 13 residues. Germline-derived CDR1 and CDR2 are KGHSH and LQKENI. Trimming took 5 bases from V and 6 from J, leaving 14 bases between them. Written as DNA, the CDR3 is TGTGCCAGCTCATTTTCGAACAGGGCCGAGCAGTACGTC. Its protein is CASSFSNRAEQYV.

This clone was observed once. The chain is built from TRBV3-1 (or the pseudogene TRBV3-2) and TRBJ1-2; TRBD1 might be the D (5 bases). CDR3 length equals 13 residues. Trimming shortened V by 2 bases and J by 8 bases, and 12 bases separated the two germline ends. The germline V gene has CDR1 LGHDT and CDR2 YNNKEL (reference sequence). CDR3 DNA: TGTGCCAGCAGCCAAACACGGGGCGGCGGCTACACCTTC. It specifies CASSQTRGGGYTF.

The chain couples TRBV5-4 to TRBJ2-1, with TRBD1 matching 7 bases. Trimming at V came to 0 bases and at J to 6 bases, leaving 6 bases not matched to a gene. The CDR3 loop spans 15 amino acids. Germline values: CDR1 SGHNT, CDR2 YYREEE (reference sequence). CDR3 DNA: TGTGCCAGCAGCTTGGTAGAGGGGGCTTTCAATGAGCAGTTCTTC. It specifies CASSLVEGAFNEQFF.

This clone was counted once. The V gene is TRBV21-1, the J gene TRBJ2-2. TRBV21-1 constitutes a pseudogene. This CDR3 region has 11 residues. CDR3 sequence: CASRVTGELFF. CDR3 DNA sequence: TGTGCCAGCAGGGTTACCGGGGAGCTGTTTTTT.

The rearrangement links TRBV10-3 to TRBJ2-1; D is unclear. The CDR3 contains 15 residues. From germline, CDR1 is ENHRY and CDR2 SYGVKD. Trimming removed 3 bases from V and 2 bases from J, with 11 bases in between. This chain's CDR3 is CAISEGMAPYNEQFF. The CDR3 DNA is TGTGCCATCAGTGAAGGGATGGCCCCCTACAATGAGCAGTTCTTC.

The chain has TRBV12-3 or TRBV12-4 and TRBJ2-7; D possibly corresponds to TRBD2 (5 bases). This CDR3 spans 13 amino acids. Trimming pared 6 bases from V and 0 bases from J, leaving 9 bases between. The CDR3, as DNA: TGTGCCAGCAGCCCCGGAGGCTCCTACGAGCAGTACTTC. Translation gives CASSPGGSYEQYF.

This chain joins TRBV29-1 and TRBJ2-5; D might be TRBD1 or TRBD2, each matching 5 bases. Looked up from germline, CDR1 is SQVTM and CDR2 is ANQGSEA. The CDR3 runs 13 residues. Trimming removed 5 bases from V and 5 bases from J, with 15 bases in between. CDR3 amino acids: CSVRDPRAETQYF. The CDR3 nucleotides are TGCAGCGTTCGGGACCCCAGGGCGGAGACCCAGTACTTC.

CDR3 residues: CASRIRVYSNQPQHF. As DNA, the CDR3 is TGTGCCAGCAGGATCAGGGTTTATAGCAATCAGCCCCAGCATTTT. This sequence joins TRBV6-5 and TRBJ1-5, with a possible D match to TRBD1 (5 bases). V was shortened by 6 bases and J by 0 bases, with 12 bases between the two germline ends. This CDR3 has 15 amino acids. Per germline, CDR1 MNHEY and CDR2 SVGAGI.